This TCR beta chain originates from a study of T cell responses to AZD1222 COVID-19 vaccine. Study-level findings and limits: Clonal diversity was possibly underestimated; the donors were predominantly white British and more often female.

This CDR3 has 13 amino acids. Germline CDR1 SQVTM, CDR2 ANQGSEA. The V gene lost 3 bases and the J gene lost 5 bases, with 12 bases spanning the gap. Sequencing used immunoSEQ multiplex PCR; TCRdb keeps in-frame clones, though not all of them. Seen here are just under 95,000 clones, approximately 91% observed once, and the top ten hold 22%. A word on this clone: The antigen is unknown.

The material sequenced was peripheral blood, taken on day 0 of AZD1222 vaccination. This chain links TRBV29-1 with TRBJ2-3; tentatively, D is TRBD1 or TRBD2 (6 bases each). The receptor comes from an adult in good health. The CDR3 sequence: CSVDGGQGDTQYF. CDR3 DNA: TGCAGCGTTGATGGGGGGCAAGGAGATACGCAGTATTTT.